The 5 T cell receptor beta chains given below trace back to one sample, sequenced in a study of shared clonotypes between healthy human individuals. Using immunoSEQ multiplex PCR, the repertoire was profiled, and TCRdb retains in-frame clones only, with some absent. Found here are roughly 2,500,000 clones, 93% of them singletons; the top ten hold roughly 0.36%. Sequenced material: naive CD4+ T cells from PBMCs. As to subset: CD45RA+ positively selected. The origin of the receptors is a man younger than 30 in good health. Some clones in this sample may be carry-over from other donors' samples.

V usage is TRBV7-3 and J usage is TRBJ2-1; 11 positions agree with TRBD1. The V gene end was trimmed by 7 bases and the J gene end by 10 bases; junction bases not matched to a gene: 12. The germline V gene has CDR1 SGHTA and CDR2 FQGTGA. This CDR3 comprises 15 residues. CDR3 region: CASTLTGTGGDEQFF. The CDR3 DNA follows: TGTGCCAGCACCTTGACCGGGACAGGGGGTGACGAGCAGTTCTTC.

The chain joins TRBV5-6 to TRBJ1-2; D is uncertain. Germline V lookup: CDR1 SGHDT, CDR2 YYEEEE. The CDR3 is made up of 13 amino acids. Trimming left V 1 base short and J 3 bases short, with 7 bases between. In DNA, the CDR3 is TGTGCCAGCAGCTTGAATCGGGACTATGGCTACACCTTC. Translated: CASSLNRDYGYTF.

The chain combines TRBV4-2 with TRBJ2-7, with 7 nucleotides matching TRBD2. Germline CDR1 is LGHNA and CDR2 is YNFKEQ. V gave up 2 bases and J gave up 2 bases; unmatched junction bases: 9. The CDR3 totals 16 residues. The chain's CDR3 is CASSQRRGGPTYEQYF. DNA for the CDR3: TGTGCCAGCAGCCAACGAAGGGGAGGGCCCACCTACGAGCAGTACTTC.

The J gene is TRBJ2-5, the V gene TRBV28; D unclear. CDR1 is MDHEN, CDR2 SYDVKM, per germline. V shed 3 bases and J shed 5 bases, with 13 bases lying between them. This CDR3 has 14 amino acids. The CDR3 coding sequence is TGTGCCAGCAGTTTCCCCCGGGTACCGGAGACCCAGTACTTC. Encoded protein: CASSFPRVPETQYF.

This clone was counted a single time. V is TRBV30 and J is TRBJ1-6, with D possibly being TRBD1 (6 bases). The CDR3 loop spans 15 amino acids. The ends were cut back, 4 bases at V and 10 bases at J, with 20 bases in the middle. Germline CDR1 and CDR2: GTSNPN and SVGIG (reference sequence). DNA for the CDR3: TGTGCCTGGAATTCCGCAGGGACACCGATCTCACCCCTCCACTTT. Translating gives CAWNSAGTPISPLHF. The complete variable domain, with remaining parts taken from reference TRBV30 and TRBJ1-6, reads SQTIHQWPATLVQPVGSPLSLECTVEGTSNPNLYWYRQAAGRGLQLLFYSVGIGQISSEVPQNLSASRPQDRQFILSSKKLLLSDSGFYLCAWNSAGTPISPLHFGNGTRLTVT.